This T cell receptor (beta chain) was captured in a study of Ad26.COV2.S vaccination and SARS-CoV-2 variants. The treatment was: 15 to 20 received Ad26.COV2.S at low or high dose, single or two shots; about 5 received placebo; per-sample allocation not given. It was on day 63 after the first vaccine or placebo injection that samples were taken. General study results and limits: It is possible that the TCR breadth and depth analyses underestimated the total T cell responses. It was reported that spike-specific CD8+ and CD4+ T cell responses were substantially broad after vaccination.

The length of the CDR3 is 16 residues. V lost 5 bases and J lost 1; bases outside the gene matches: 8. The germline V gene has CDR1 LNHDA and CDR2 SQIVND (reference sequence). This clone was counted once. Its antigen is still unknown. Generated by immunoSEQ multiplex PCR, the TCRdb table keeps only in-frame clones and is missing some. The sample lists roughly 330,000 clones, roughly 90% seen once, with 5% to 6.5% in the top ten. This sequence originates from a person between 18 and 60 years old who received the Ad26.COV2.S COVID-19 vaccine or a placebo. The genes are TRBV19 and TRBJ2-3; 8 positions agree with TRBD1. Sequenced here: peripheral blood, sampled in a trial of Ad26.COV2.S vaccine versus placebo. The DNA of the CDR3 is TGTGCCAGTAGTCCTGACAGGGGAAGCGGCACAGATACGCAGTATTTT. Protein: CASSPDRGSGTDTQYF.